The text below deals with one TCR beta chain. Its antigen is currently not known. Per-base qualities were not stored, and no clone one base away is much larger. This sample is part of a study of control samples from healthy donors and cancer patients (dated by TCRdb to about 2020). Library prep was done by the immunoSEQ multiplex PCR assay. The source is immuneACCESS, and TCRdb retained only in-frame sequences with V and J called. Part of the clones is not carried over; for the studies checked, unresolved V genes explain less than half of this, and the remainder is unexplained. The sample table lists 120,000 or so clones, roughly 84% of them with a count of one. Around 1.8% of the sample goes to the ten largest clones. Material: blood. The TCR comes from a man between 18 and 29 years old in good health.

The CDR3 region reads CASSWTSGSKFEQFF. The nucleotides read TGTGCCAGCAGTTGGACTAGCGGGAGTAAATTTGAGCAGTTCTTC. Recombination joined TRBV27 with TRBJ2-1, with TRBD2 identical over 13 junction bases. V is trimmed back by 4 bases and J by 9 bases, and the junction contains 6 bases that no gene match accounts for. The CDR3 goes from the cysteine to the phenylalanine over 15 residues. Only CDR3 DNA remains: 45 bases, in frame from the first base. Sequences MNHEY (CDR1) and SMNVEV (CDR2) are obtained from the germline V gene (reference sequence).